The 22 T cell receptor beta chains below all came from one sample that was sequenced in a study of T cell responses to AZD1222 COVID-19 vaccine. Clones were read by immunoSEQ multiplex PCR, and TCRdb kept only the in-frame ones, dropping some. This sample has 95,000 to 100,000 clones; around 87% occur once, and the top ten carry roughly 10%. The sample here was peripheral blood, taken 28 days after the second AZD1222 dose. The receptor set was obtained from an adult who received the AZD1222 COVID-19 vaccine.

In this sample, this clone turned up a few times. The chain is built from TRBV6-5 and TRBJ1-1, with 7 bases aligning to TRBD1. Germline CDR1 MNHEY, CDR2 SVGAGI. V shed 2 bases and J 3 bases; nucleotides not matched to a gene: 3. The CDR3 has 14 amino acids. The CDR3 nucleotides are TGTGCCAGCAGTTACGGACAGGCATACACTGAAGCTTTCTTT. This encodes CASSYGQAYTEAFF.

This clone was seen a few times. The chain has TRBV5-1 and TRBJ2-7; 8 bases map to TRBD1. Unmatched junction bases numbered 3, after V lost 4 bases and J lost 3 bases. The CDR3 covers 13 residues. Germline CDR1 and CDR2: SGHRS and YFSETQ. The DNA of the CDR3 is TGCGCCAGCAGCCCACAGGGGGACTACGAGCAGTACTTC. Protein product: CASSPQGDYEQYF. Drawing the rest from reference TRBV5-1 and TRBJ2-7, the complete variable domain is KAGVTQTPRYLIKTRGQQVTLSCSPISGHRSVSWYQQTPGQGLQFLFEYFSETQRNKGNFPGRFSGRQFSNSRSEMNVSTLELGDSALYLCASSPQGDYEQYFGPGTRLTVT.

About this clone: Other DNA sequences in the sample encode the same CDR3. This chain joins TRBV9 and TRBJ2-3, with D perhaps matching TRBD2 (7 bases). CDR3 length: 16 residues. Deletions cut 0 bases from V and 2 bases from J, with 13 bases between. The germline gives CDR1 SGDLS, CDR2 YYNGEE. CDR3 sequence (DNA): TGTGCCAGCAGCGTAGCAGTGGGGGGGCCCACAGATACGCAGTATTTT. Protein sequence: CASSVAVGGPTDTQYF.

J is TRBJ2-3 and V is TRBV7-2; TRBD2 aligns across 13 bases. This CDR3 has 16 residues. Germline CDR1 is SGHTA and CDR2 is FQGNSA. V trimming: 5 bases; J trimming: 9 bases; junction bases outside the gene matches: 11. The CDR3 region has the DNA TGTGCCAGCAGCCTTTTTACTAGCGGGAGGGCCCGAACGCAGTATTTT. Protein product: CASSLFTSGRARTQYF.

Only a few counts were recorded for this clone. The chain joins TRBV20-1 to TRBJ1-2, with no clear D. CDR3 size: 11 residues. Germline V lookup: CDR1 DFQATT, CDR2 SNEGSKA (reference sequence). V was cut by 3 bases and J by 7 bases, with 9 bases left in between. CDR3 in DNA: TGCAGTGCTAGTGCGGGTTCTGGCTACACCTTC. Its translation is CSASAGSGYTF.

This rearrangement joins TRBV19 to TRBJ1-5; 10 nucleotides match TRBD1. From germline, CDR1 is LNHDA and CDR2 SQIVND (reference sequence). This CDR3 contains 15 residues. V shed 3 bases, J shed 6 bases, and the junction held 5 bases outside the gene matches. The CDR3 nucleotides read TGTGCCAGTAGTATCGTGACAGGGGGCGGTCAGCCCCAGCATTTT. Translation: CASSIVTGGGQPQHF.

The CDR3 sequence is CASSLLASGGISYEQYF. DNA of the CDR3: TGTGCCAGCAGTTTATTAGCGAGCGGGGGTATCTCCTACGAGCAGTACTTC. This chain connects TRBV27 to TRBJ2-7, with 8 bases matching TRBD2. CDR1 MNHEY and CDR2 SMNVEV come from the germline V gene (reference sequence). The CDR3 spans 17 residues. With V trimmed by 1 base and J by 0 bases, 8 bases remained unmatched.

The chain employs TRBV27 and TRBJ2-7; D may correspond to TRBD1 or TRBD2 (5 bases each). Germline V gene data show CDR1 as MNHEY and CDR2 as SMNVEV (reference sequence). This CDR3 is built from 17 residues. The V and J ends lost 0 bases and 1 base respectively, with 16 bases between them. In DNA form, the CDR3 reads TGTGCCAGCAGTTTATCCAACGGGGCAGGGAGTTCCTACGAGCAGTACTTC. This gives the protein CASSLSNGAGSSYEQYF.

The rearrangement links TRBV12-5 to TRBJ2-2; D tentatively reads TRBD1 or TRBD2 (5 bases each). The CDR3 is 15 amino acids. With 9 bases removed from V and 3 bases from J, the gap between germline ends came to 17 bases. From germline, CDR1 is LGHNT and CDR2 FRNRAP. This CDR3 is CASNGGPRYTGELFF. DNA for the CDR3: TGTGCTAGCAATGGGGGACCCAGATACACCGGGGAGCTGTTTTTT.

The chain carries TRBV2 and TRBJ1-1; the D is unclear. The germline V and J ends were trimmed by 1 base and 6 bases, with 15 bases remaining between them. Germline loops: CDR1 SNHLY, CDR2 FYNNEI. CDR3 length: 15 residues. The chain's CDR3 is CASSEEQLGVAEAFF. Written as DNA, the CDR3 is TGTGCCAGCAGTGAAGAGCAACTCGGTGTCGCTGAAGCTTTCTTT.

This chain joins TRBV6-2 or TRBV6-3 and TRBJ2-2; D unclear. V dropped 2 bases and J dropped 3 bases, with 13 bases sitting between them. CDR3 length: 16 residues. Germline CDR1 and CDR2: MNHEY and SVGEGT. This CDR3 is CASSYGPGGDTGELFF. The CDR3 bases are TGTGCCAGCAGTTACGGACCCGGCGGCGACACCGGGGAGCTGTTTTTT.

V is TRBV5-1 and J is TRBJ2-7, with D tentatively TRBD1 or TRBD2 (6 bases each). Germline assignment: CDR1 SGHRS and CDR2 YFSETQ. This CDR3 comprises 13 residues. Trimming cost V 10 bases and J 6 bases, with 20 bases left between them. CDR3 sequence: CASTRDGGPEQYF. The DNA of the CDR3 is TGCGCCTCAACCCGGGATGGGGGGCCCGAGCAGTACTTC.

This clone was seen only once. This chain links TRBV5-1 with TRBJ2-7, with 7 bases identical to TRBD1. The CDR3 length is 13 residues. From germline, CDR1 is SGHRS and CDR2 YFSETQ. Unmatched junction bases numbered 6, after V lost 3 bases and J lost 6 bases. CDR3 in DNA: TGCGCCAGCAGCTGGGGAACAGGGGTCGAGCAGTACTTC. The encoded protein is CASSWGTGVEQYF.

The V and J genes are TRBV7-2 and TRBJ2-2; D gene unclear. This CDR3 has 15 residues. Trimming pared 5 bases from V and 0 bases from J, leaving 10 bases between. CDR1 is SGHTA, CDR2 FQGNSA, per germline. The CDR3 DNA reads TGTGCCAGCAGCGCGGTCTGGGCGAACACCGGGGAGCTGTTTTTT. As protein: CASSAVWANTGELFF.

This clone has a handful of counts. The chain is built from TRBV11-1 and TRBJ1-6, with D uncertain. The germline gives CDR1 SGHAT, CDR2 FQDESV (reference sequence). CDR3 length equals 16 residues. Trimming cost V 0 bases and J 7 bases, with 13 bases left between them. The CDR3 protein is CASSLASARLNSPLHF. For the CDR3, the DNA is TGTGCCAGCAGCTTAGCGTCGGCCAGATTAAATTCACCCCTCCACTTT.

CDR3 sequence: CASSKSPSSYNEQFF. CDR3 coding DNA: TGTGCCAGCAGTAAATCCCCTAGCTCCTACAATGAGCAGTTCTTC. The chain combines TRBV28 with TRBJ2-1; no firm D call. This CDR3 has 15 residues. Trimming shortened V by 5 bases and J by 0 bases, and 11 bases separated the two germline ends. Per the germline V gene, CDR1 is MDHEN and CDR2 is SYDVKM.

The V call is TRBV28, the J call TRBJ2-1; 10 nucleotides line up with TRBD1. Per germline, CDR1 MDHEN and CDR2 SYDVKM. The CDR3 length is 15 residues. V dropped 7 bases and J dropped 3; count of bases not matched to a gene: 6. This CDR3 is CASNTGTGDYNEQFF. The CDR3 DNA follows: TGTGCCAGCAACACCGGGACAGGGGACTACAATGAGCAGTTCTTC.

V and J are TRBV5-1 and TRBJ2-2, with 8 bases aligning to TRBD2. Per germline, CDR1 SGHRS and CDR2 YFSETQ. The CDR3 is 15 residues long. Trimming cost V 0 bases and J 3 bases; bases outside gene matches: 1. This CDR3 reads CASSLVLADTGELFF. DNA of the CDR3: TGCGCCAGCAGCTTGGTACTAGCGGACACCGGGGAGCTGTTTTTT.

The chain has TRBV9 and TRBJ1-1; D is uncertain. The ends were cut back, 4 bases at V and 11 bases at J, with 18 bases in the middle. Germline assignment: CDR1 SGDLS and CDR2 YYNGEE. The CDR3 runs to 13 residues. CDR3 protein: CASSPSATSDAFF. The CDR3 nucleotides are TGTGCCAGCAGCCCGTCCGCAACTTCCGACGCTTTCTTT.

This clone was seen just once. The chain uses TRBV7-8 and TRBJ2-7, with 8 nucleotides matching TRBD2. In germline, CDR1 is SGHVS, CDR2 FQNEAQ. The CDR3 contains 15 residues. The V segment lost 5 bases and the J segment 3 bases; nucleotides outside the gene matches: 9. The CDR3 nucleotides read TGTGCCAGCAGCCGAGGGGGTAGCGGGGTCTACGAGCAGTACTTC. Amino acids: CASSRGGSGVYEQYF.

This clone has only one observation. This sequence joins TRBV7-3 and TRBJ2-7; possibly TRBD1 for D (6 bases). CDR3 size: 12 residues. Trimming took off 5 bases at V and 6 bases at J, with 11 bases between the two ends. Germline V CDR1 and CDR2: SGHTA, FQGTGA. CDR3 protein: CASSPGQLEQYF. CDR3 DNA sequence: TGTGCCAGCAGCCCAGGACAGCTCGAGCAGTACTTC.

This clone appeared a single time. The chain has TRBV11-2 and TRBJ1-5; D gene unclear. V lost 5 bases, J lost 4 bases, and 12 bases lay in between. Germline V gene lookup returns CDR1 SGHAT and CDR2 FQNNGV. This CDR3 contains 14 residues. As DNA, the CDR3 is TGTGCCAGCAGCGAGCGGGCGGGGAATCAGCCCCAGCATTTT. Translating gives CASSERAGNQPQHF.